The 23 T cell receptor beta chains below come from one sample, sequenced in a study of pediatric ulcerative colitis. Sequenced by immunoSEQ multiplex PCR; TCRdb stores in-frame clones only, minus some. The sample carries 15,000 to 20,000 clones, more than 75% recorded once. During colonoscopy, one to two rectal pinch biopsies were collected. Material: gut tissue. The receptors stem from a boy aged 10-17 years who was a control in a study of pediatric ulcerative colitis.

The chain couples TRBV28 to TRBJ1-4; TRBD1 matches 7 bases. J lost 5 bases, V lost 7 bases, and 7 bases had no gene match. This CDR3 region has 14 residues. Germline loops: CDR1 MDHEN, CDR2 SYDVKM. CDR3 in DNA: TGTGCCAGCAAAGGGGGCCAGGCAAATGAAAAACTGTTTTTT. Encoded protein: CASKGGQANEKLFF.

DNA of the CDR3: TGTGCCAGTAGTACCCTCCAGGGAAGGGGCACAGATACGCAGTATTTT. Amino acids: CASSTLQGRGTDTQYF. The chain joins TRBV19 to TRBJ2-3; TRBD1 might be the D (5 bases). Germline V gene lookup returns CDR1 LNHDA and CDR2 SQIVND (reference sequence). V lost 4 bases to trimming and J lost 1 base, with 15 bases between them. This CDR3 is built from 16 residues.

This clone was counted only a few times. The J gene is TRBJ1-1, the V gene TRBV5-1; 8 bases are shared with TRBD1. J was trimmed by 5 bases and V by 2 bases; bases with no gene match: 11. CDR3 length: 16 amino acids. Looked up from germline, CDR1 is SGHRS and CDR2 is YFSETQ. CDR3 DNA: TGCGCCAGCAGCTTTGGGGTGACAGGGGCGGGGACTGAAGCTTTCTTT. It specifies CASSFGVTGAGTEAFF.

The chain uses TRBV10-2 and TRBJ1-5; D possibly corresponds to TRBD1 (5 bases). CDR1 WSHSY and CDR2 SAAADI come from the germline V gene. The CDR3 is 13 amino acids. The germline V and J ends were trimmed by 4 bases and 4 bases, with 8 bases remaining between them. The CDR3 region is CASSVRVNQPQHF. CDR3 DNA: TGCGCCAGCAGTGTCAGGGTGAATCAGCCCCAGCATTTT.

CDR3 in amino acids: CASSPGQGRFEQYF. The CDR3 DNA reads TGTGCCAGCTCACCAGGTCAGGGCCGGTTCGAGCAGTACTTC. The chain recombines TRBV18 with TRBJ2-7, with D possibly TRBD1 on 5 matching bases. There are 14 residues in the CDR3. The V gene lost 2 bases and the J gene lost 6 bases, with 14 bases spanning the gap. CDR1 is KGHSH, CDR2 LQKENI, per germline. Variable domain in full (rest from reference TRBV18 and TRBJ2-7): NAGVMQNPRHLVRRRGQEARLRCSPMKGHSHVYWYRQLPEEGLKFMVYLQKENIIDESGMPKERFSAEFPKEGPSILRIQQVVRGDSAAYFCASSPGQGRFEQYFGPGTRLTVT.

This clone was observed once. This chain links TRBV29-1 with TRBJ2-5, with D maybe TRBD2 (5 bases). Judging by the DNA end, TRBJ2-7 fits better; the J call may be wrong. Germline values: CDR1 SQVTM, CDR2 ANQGSEA. This CDR3 comprises 15 residues. The CDR3 is CSVEIMGMGRYEQYF. In nucleotides, the CDR3 is TGCAGCGTTGAAATAATGGGGATGGGGAGATACGAGCAGTACTTC.

This rearrangement joins TRBV5-1 to TRBJ2-3; no clear D gene. Trimming left V 4 bases short and J 2 bases short, with 11 bases between. The length of the CDR3 is 14 residues. CDR1 and CDR2 from the germline V gene are SGHRS and YFSETQ. The CDR3 bases are TGCGCCAGCAGCCCGGATACGGACACAGATACGCAGTATTTT. This gives the protein CASSPDTDTDTQYF.

The rearrangement uses TRBV6-1 and TRBJ1-3; possible D gene TRBD1, 5 bases. The length of the CDR3 is 15 residues. V was shortened by 5 bases and J by 4 bases, with 15 bases between the two germline ends. Looked up from germline, CDR1 is MNHNS and CDR2 is SASEGT. The CDR3, as DNA: TGTGCCAGCAGTTTCGGTGGAGGGGTCGGAAACACCATATATTTT. Amino acids: CASSFGGGVGNTIYF.

The CDR3: CASSLRTGGHNEQFF. CDR3 nucleotides: TGCGCCAGCAGCTTACGGACAGGGGGACACAATGAGCAGTTCTTC. The V gene is TRBV5-1, the J gene TRBJ2-1; 10 positions match TRBD1. The CDR3 spans 15 residues. With 2 bases clipped from V and 5 bases from J, the junction kept 4 bases outside the gene matches. Germline V CDR1 and CDR2: SGHRS, YFSETQ. Full variable domain (rest looked up from reference TRBV5-1 and TRBJ2-1): KAGVTQTPRYLIKTRGQQVTLSCSPISGHRSVSWYQQTPGQGLQFLFEYFSETQRNKGNFPGRFSGRQFSNSRSEMNVSTLELGDSALYLCASSLRTGGHNEQFFGPGTRLTVL.

The chain is built from TRBV6-1 and TRBJ1-2; no reliable D call. Between the trimmed V and J ends, which lost 5 bases and 5 bases, there was a span of 9 bases. CDR1 and CDR2 (germline): MNHNS, SASEGT. This CDR3 spans 12 amino acids. The CDR3: CASSSELYGYTF. The CDR3 DNA reads TGTGCCAGCAGTTCCGAGTTATATGGCTACACCTTC.

The V and J genes are TRBV30 and TRBJ1-1; D perhaps matches TRBD1 (6 bases). Germline CDR1 and CDR2: GTSNPN and SVGIG (reference sequence). This CDR3 contains 13 residues. The V end was cut by 1 base, the J end by 5 bases, with 11 bases between. The CDR3 region has the DNA TGTGCCTGGAGTGGTCTCAGGGGAACTGAAGCTTTCTTT. Its protein product is CAWSGLRGTEAFF. The full variable domain, rest sourced from reference TRBV30 and TRBJ1-1, is SQTIHQWPATLVQPVGSPLSLECTVEGTSNPNLYWYRQAAGRGLQLLFYSVGIGQISSEVPQNLSASRPQDRQFILSSKKLLLSDSGFYLCAWSGLRGTEAFFGQGTRLTVV.

J is TRBJ2-7 and V is TRBV11-2; 8 bases fit TRBD2. The trim removed 4 bases at V and 2 bases at J, leaving 13 bases unmatched. CDR1 SGHAT and CDR2 FQNNGV come from the germline V gene. The CDR3 runs 17 residues. The CDR3 sequence is CASSYSMAGGLTYEQYF. CDR3 nucleotides: TGTGCCAGCAGCTATAGTATGGCGGGGGGCCTAACCTACGAGCAGTACTTC. The variable domain in full, completed from reference TRBV11-2 and TRBJ2-7, reads EAGVAQSPRYKIIEKRQSVAFWCNPISGHATLYWYQQILGQGPKLLIQFQNNGVVDDSQLPKDRFSAERLKGVDSTLKIQPAKLEDSAVYLCASSYSMAGGLTYEQYFGPGTRLTVT.

This chain joins TRBV2 and TRBJ1-1, with a weak D call TRBD1 (5 bases). The CDR3 is 13 residues long. Germline V gives CDR1 SNHLY, CDR2 FYNNEI. Trimming took 4 bases from V and 4 from J, leaving 10 bases between them. CDR3 coding DNA: TGTGCCAGCAGTGGGCGGGGGAGCACTGAAGCTTTCTTT. The encoded protein is CASSGRGSTEAFF.

This sequence joins TRBV19 and TRBJ1-2; 8 nucleotides line up with TRBD1. The germline gives CDR1 LNHDA, CDR2 SQIVND (reference sequence). This CDR3 spans 15 amino acids. V trimming: 10 bases; J trimming: 9 bases; junction bases outside the gene matches: 19. The CDR3 sequence: CATQQGKTGGLSYTF. In DNA, the CDR3 is TGTGCCACTCAGCAGGGAAAAACAGGGGGACTCAGCTACACCTTC.

This chain uses TRBV18 with TRBJ2-6, with 12 bases aligning to TRBD1. CDR1 and CDR2 (germline): KGHSH, LQKENI. The CDR3 runs 18 residues. V trimming: 4 bases; J trimming: 1 base; junction bases outside the gene matches: 5. The DNA for the CDR3 is TGTGCCAGCTCACGGTCGGGACAGGGGGCTTCTGGGGCCAACGTCCTGACTTTC. Translated: CASSRSGQGASGANVLTF.

This sequence joins TRBV11-2 and TRBJ1-6, with D uncertain. The CDR3 is 13 residues long. With 6 bases removed from V and 7 bases from J, the gap between germline ends came to 10 bases. Looked up from germline, CDR1 is SGHAT and CDR2 is FQNNGV. CDR3 in amino acids: CASSTRENSPLHF. The CDR3 DNA follows: TGTGCCAGCAGTACGCGAGAAAATTCACCCCTCCACTTT. Variable domain in full (rest from reference TRBV11-2 and TRBJ1-6): EAGVAQSPRYKIIEKRQSVAFWCNPISGHATLYWYQQILGQGPKLLIQFQNNGVVDDSQLPKDRFSAERLKGVDSTLKIQPAKLEDSAVYLCASSTRENSPLHFGNGTRLTVT.

This clone ranks as medium-sized. The chain recombines TRBV2 with TRBJ1-1; D is ambiguous. Germline-derived CDR1 and CDR2 are SNHLY and FYNNEI. The CDR3 spans 11 residues. V was pared by 1 base and J by 10 bases, with 7 bases between. The CDR3 region is CASSEGGRAFF. As DNA, the CDR3 is TGTGCCAGCAGTGAAGGGGGTCGAGCTTTCTTT. The full variable domain, completed using reference TRBV2 and TRBJ1-1, is EPEVTQTPSHQVTQMGQEVILRCVPISNHLYFYWYRQILGQKVEFLVSFYNNEISEKSEIFDDQFSVERPDGSNFTLKIRSTKLEDSAMYFCASSEGGRAFFGQGTRLTVV.

This chain uses TRBV18 with TRBJ1-5; D unclear. The CDR3 extends over 14 amino acids. Germline lookup yields CDR1 KGHSH and CDR2 LQKENI. The ends were cut back, 6 bases at V and 0 bases at J, with 9 bases in the middle. CDR3 residues: CASSSRNSNQPQHF. For the CDR3, the DNA is TGTGCCAGCTCGTCGCGTAATAGCAATCAGCCCCAGCATTTT.

The V gene is TRBV6-1, the J gene TRBJ1-5; no clear D gene. Trimming left V 10 bases short and J 7 bases short, with 14 bases between. In germline, CDR1 is MNHNS, CDR2 SASEGT. This CDR3 has 12 residues. Here the CDR3 DNA reads TGTGCCACCAATCAACGTGGGCAGCCCCAGCATTTT. This encodes CATNQRGQPQHF.

The V call is TRBV5-1, the J call TRBJ2-6; maybe TRBD1 (6 bases). V shed 4 bases and J shed 0 bases, with 14 bases lying between them. Germline values: CDR1 SGHRS, CDR2 YFSETQ. The CDR3 covers 17 residues. The CDR3 sequence is CASSPLTGRSGANVLTF. The CDR3 nucleotides are TGCGCCAGCAGCCCATTGACAGGCCGCTCTGGGGCCAACGTCCTGACTTTC.

This clone was detected a few times. The chain has TRBV4-3 and TRBJ1-5, with D uncertain. This CDR3 has 13 residues. Germline V gives CDR1 LGHNA, CDR2 YSLEER. Trimming stripped 1 base from V and 4 bases from J, with 5 bases between. The CDR3 is CASSQGRNQPQHF. The CDR3 DNA reads TGCGCCAGCAGCCAAGGGCGTAATCAGCCCCAGCATTTT.

The chain recombines TRBV5-6 with TRBJ2-3; no reliable D call. V lost 4 bases and J lost 4, with 7 bases in between. The CDR3 is made up of 12 amino acids. Germline CDR1 and CDR2: SGHDT and YYEEEE. CDR3 DNA: TGTGCCAGCAGCCTCTTATCAGATACGCAGTATTTT. Encoded protein: CASSLLSDTQYF.

The rearrangement uses TRBV4-1 and TRBJ1-1, with a weak D call TRBD1 (5 bases). With 2 bases removed from V and 3 bases from J, the gap between germline ends came to 16 bases. Per germline, CDR1 MGHRA and CDR2 YSYEKL. This CDR3 has 16 residues. The CDR3 DNA is TGCGCCAGCAGCCAAACCCCAGGGTATGGGGACACTGAAGCTTTCTTT. This translates into CASSQTPGYGDTEAFF.